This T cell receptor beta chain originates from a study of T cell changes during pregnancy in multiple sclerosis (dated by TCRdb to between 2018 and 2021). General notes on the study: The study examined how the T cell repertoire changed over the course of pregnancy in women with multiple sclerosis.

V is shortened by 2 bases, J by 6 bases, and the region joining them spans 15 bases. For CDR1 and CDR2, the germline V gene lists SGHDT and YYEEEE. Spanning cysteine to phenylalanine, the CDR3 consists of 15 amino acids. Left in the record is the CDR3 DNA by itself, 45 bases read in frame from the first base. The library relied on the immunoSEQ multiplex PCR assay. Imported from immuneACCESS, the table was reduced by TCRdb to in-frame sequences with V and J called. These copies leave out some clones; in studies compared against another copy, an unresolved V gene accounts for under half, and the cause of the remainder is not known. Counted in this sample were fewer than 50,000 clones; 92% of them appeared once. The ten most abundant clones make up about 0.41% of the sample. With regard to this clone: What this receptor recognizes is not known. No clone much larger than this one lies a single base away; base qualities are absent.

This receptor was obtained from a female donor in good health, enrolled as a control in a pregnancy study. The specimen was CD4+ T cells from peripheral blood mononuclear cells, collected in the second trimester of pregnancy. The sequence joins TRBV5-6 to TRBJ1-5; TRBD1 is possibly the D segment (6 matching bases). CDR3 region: CASSFMRGTSQPQHF. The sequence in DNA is TGTGCCAGCAGCTTTATGAGGGGGACAAGTCAGCCCCAGCATTTT.